The 9 T cell receptor beta chains below all came from one sample that was sequenced in a study of blood T cell repertoires in COVID-19. Libraries were prepared by immunoSEQ multiplex PCR; TCRdb keeps only in-frame clonotypes and omits some of them. The table lists 58,000 or so clones, 78% of them singletons, with 4.9% in the top ten. Sequenced material: peripheral blood. The receptors derive from a human donor in a cohort sampled during active COVID-19.

The chain's CDR3 is CASSLLEGGLAGRHEQYF. Written as DNA, the CDR3 is TGTGCCAGCAGCTTATTGGAGGGCGGACTAGCGGGACGCCACGAGCAGTACTTC. V gene TRBV7-8 combines with J gene TRBJ2-7; 12 bases map to TRBD2. The CDR3 loop spans 18 amino acids. Losses at the gene ends were 2 bases for V and 5 bases for J; bases not matched to a gene: 13. Germline V gives CDR1 SGHVS, CDR2 FQNEAQ.

In the case of this clone: This sample includes further DNA sequences coding for the same CDR3. The chain carries TRBV18 and TRBJ2-5; possibly TRBD2 for D (6 bases). This CDR3 has 13 residues. In germline, CDR1 is KGHSH, CDR2 LQKENI. Trimming shortened V by 4 bases and J by 4 bases, and 10 bases separated the two germline ends. The CDR3 nucleotides are TGTGCCAGCTCACAGCAGGGAGGAGAGACCCAGTACTTC. Protein product: CASSQQGGETQYF.

V and J are TRBV7-9 and TRBJ2-7, with D tentatively TRBD2 (6 bases). Germline values: CDR1 SEHNR, CDR2 FQNEAQ (reference sequence). There are 11 residues in the CDR3. Trimming left V 6 bases short and J 3 bases short, with 6 bases between. The CDR3 nucleotides read TGTGCCAGCAGGGGACTCTACGAGCAGTACTTC. Translating gives CASRGLYEQYF.

With respect to this clone: One end of the junction fails to match germline, which may point to a read error. V and J are TRBV27 and TRBJ1-4; TRBD1 is a possible D gene (5 bases). In germline, CDR1 is MNHEY, CDR2 SMNVEV (reference sequence). The CDR3 has 16 residues. This chain's CDR3 is CASKREGAVPNGKLFF. Written as DNA, the CDR3 is TGTGCCAGCAAGCGGGAAGGGGCAGTCCCTAATGGAAAACTGTTTTTT. Based on the CDR3 plus reference TRBV27 and TRBJ1-4, the full variable domain is EAQVTQNPRYLITVTGKKLTVTCSQNMNHEYMSWYRQDPGLGLRQIYYSMNVEVTDKGDVPEGYKVSRKEKRNFPLILESPSPNQTSLYFCASKREGAVPNGKLFFGSGTQLSVL.

V is TRBV13 and J is TRBJ2-7; D is perhaps TRBD1 (6 bases). Trimming stripped 4 bases from V and 1 base from J, with 14 bases between. In germline, CDR1 is PRHDT, CDR2 FYEKMQ (reference sequence). CDR3 length: 15 residues. CDR3 amino acids: CASSSTNRVSYEQYF. The DNA of the CDR3 is TGTGCCAGCAGCTCAACTAACAGGGTGTCCTACGAGCAGTACTTC. Supplemented by reference TRBV13 and TRBJ2-7, the full variable domain reads AAGVIQSPRHLIKEKRETATLKCYPIPRHDTVYWYQQGPGQDPQFLISFYEKMQSDKGSIPDRFSAQQFSDYHSELNMSSLELGDSALYFCASSSTNRVSYEQYFGPGTRLTVT.

J is TRBJ2-7 and V is TRBV5-1; 9 bases are a match to TRBD1. Germline V gene sequence: CDR1 SGHRS, CDR2 YFSETQ. The CDR3 loop spans 14 amino acids. V trimming: 4 bases; J trimming: 3 bases; junction bases outside the gene matches: 5. DNA for the CDR3: TGCGCCAGCAGCACGGGACAGGGAAACTACGAGCAGTACTTC. It encodes CASSTGQGNYEQYF.

The CDR3 sequence: CASRNRGSSTEAFF. CDR3 in DNA: TGTGCCAGCAGAAACAGGGGAAGTAGCACTGAAGCTTTCTTT. The gene calls are TRBV6-5 and TRBJ1-1, with 7 nucleotides matching TRBD1. V lost 6 bases to trimming and J lost 4 bases; unmatched junction nucleotides: 8. Germline CDR1 and CDR2: MNHEY and SVGAGI. CDR3 size: 14 residues.

This sequence joins TRBV9 and TRBJ1-1, with D perhaps matching TRBD1 (5 bases). V was cut by 3 bases and J by 1 base, with 13 bases left in between. The CDR3 loop spans 15 amino acids. CDR1 SGDLS and CDR2 YYNGEE come from the germline V gene. CDR3 bases: TGTGCCAGCAGCGGACAAAGGGGCTCGAACACTGAAGCTTTCTTT. This translates into CASSGQRGSNTEAFF. Variable domain in full (rest from reference TRBV9 and TRBJ1-1): DSGVTQTPKHLITATGQRVTLRCSPRSGDLSVYWYQQSLDQGLQFLIQYYNGEERAKGNILERFSAQQFPDLHSELNLSSLELGDSALYFCASSGQRGSNTEAFFGQGTRLTVV.

This chain links TRBV18 with TRBJ2-7; 8 bases fit TRBD1. Trimming cost V 6 bases and J 1 base; bases outside gene matches: 2. The length of the CDR3 is 13 residues. The germline V gene encodes CDR1 KGHSH and CDR2 LQKENI. The CDR3 is CASSRTGSYEQYF. The CDR3 coding sequence is TGTGCCAGCTCCAGGACAGGGTCCTACGAGCAGTACTTC.